This TCR beta chain was sequenced during a study of PD-1 blockade in classical Hodgkin lymphoma. About the study: The nivolumab dose that patients received was 3 mg/kg, given intravenously every 2 weeks. Overall study findings and caveats: Significantly greater TCR diversity emerged by C4D1 in CD4+ cells but not CD8+ cells. A reduction in baseline TCR diversity was reportedly seen in newly diagnosed patients relative to healthy donors.

Regarding this clone: What it binds is not known.

Sequenced by immunoSEQ multiplex PCR; TCRdb stores in-frame clones only, minus some. The sample yields more than 30,000 clones, more than 60% seen once. Noted time point: cycle 4 day 1 (C4D1), after less than 7 weeks of nivolumab. Every one of the patients relapsed after autologous stem cell transplantation (brentuximab vedotin exposure was variable). With 8 bases clipped from V and 8 bases from J, the junction kept 7 bases outside the gene matches. The CDR3 spans 12 residues. The germline gives CDR1 LNHDA, CDR2 SQIVND (reference sequence). This chain links TRBV19 with TRBJ1-2; 8 bases match TRBD1. This sequence originates from a human donor with classical Hodgkin lymphoma. The source material was peripheral blood mononuclear cells (PBMCs), sampled before the fourth cycle of nivolumab. DNA for the CDR3: TGTGCCAGTCGTTCAGGGGGCCTCGGCTACACCTTC. Translated, it gives CASRSGGLGYTF.